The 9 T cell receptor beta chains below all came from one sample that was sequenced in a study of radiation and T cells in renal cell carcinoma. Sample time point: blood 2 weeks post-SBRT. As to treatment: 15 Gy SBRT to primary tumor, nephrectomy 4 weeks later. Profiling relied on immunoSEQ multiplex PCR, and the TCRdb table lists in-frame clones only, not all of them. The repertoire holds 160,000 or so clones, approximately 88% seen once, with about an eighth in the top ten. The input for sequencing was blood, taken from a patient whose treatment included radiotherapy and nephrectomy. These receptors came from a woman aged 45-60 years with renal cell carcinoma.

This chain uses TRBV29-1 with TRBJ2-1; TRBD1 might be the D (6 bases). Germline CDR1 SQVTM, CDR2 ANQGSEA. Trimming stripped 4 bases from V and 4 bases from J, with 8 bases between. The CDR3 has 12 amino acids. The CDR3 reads CSVGQGYNEQFF. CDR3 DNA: TGCAGCGTTGGGCAGGGGTACAATGAGCAGTTCTTC.

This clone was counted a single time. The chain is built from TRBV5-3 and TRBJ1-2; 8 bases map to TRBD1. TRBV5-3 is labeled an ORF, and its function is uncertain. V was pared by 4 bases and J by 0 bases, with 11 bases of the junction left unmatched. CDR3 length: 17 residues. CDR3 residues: CARSPTHQGAPNYGYTF. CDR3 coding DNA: TGTGCCAGAAGCCCCACCCATCAGGGGGCTCCTAACTATGGCTACACCTTC.

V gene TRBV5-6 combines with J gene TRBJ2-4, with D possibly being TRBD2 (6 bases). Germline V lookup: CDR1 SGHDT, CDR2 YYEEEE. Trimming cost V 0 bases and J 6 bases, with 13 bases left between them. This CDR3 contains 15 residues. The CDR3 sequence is CASSLVVMGGNIQYF. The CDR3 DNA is TGTGCCAGCAGCTTGGTGGTTATGGGGGGAAACATTCAGTACTTC.

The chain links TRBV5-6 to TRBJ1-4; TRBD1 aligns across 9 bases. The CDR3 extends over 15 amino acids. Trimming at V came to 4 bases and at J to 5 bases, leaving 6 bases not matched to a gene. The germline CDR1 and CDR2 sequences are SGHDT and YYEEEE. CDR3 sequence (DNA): TGTGCCAGCAGCCGGGTCGGACAGGGGAATGAAAAACTGTTTTTT. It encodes CASSRVGQGNEKLFF.

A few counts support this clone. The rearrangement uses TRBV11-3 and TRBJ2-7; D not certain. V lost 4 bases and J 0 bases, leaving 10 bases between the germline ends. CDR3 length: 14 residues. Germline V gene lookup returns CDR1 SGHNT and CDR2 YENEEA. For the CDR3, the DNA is TGTGCCAGCAGCTCAGCTCAGAACTCCTACGAGCAGTACTTC. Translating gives CASSSAQNSYEQYF. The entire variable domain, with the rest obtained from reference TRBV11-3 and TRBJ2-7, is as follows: EAGVVQSPRYKIIEKKQPVAFWCNPISGHNTLYWYLQNLGQGPELLIRYENEEAVDDSQLPKDRFSAERLKGVDSTLKIQPAELGDSAVYLCASSSAQNSYEQYFGPGTRLTVT.

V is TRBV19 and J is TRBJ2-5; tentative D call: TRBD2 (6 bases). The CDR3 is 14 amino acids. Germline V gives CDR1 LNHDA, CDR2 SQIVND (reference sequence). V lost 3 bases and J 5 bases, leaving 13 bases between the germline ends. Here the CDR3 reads CASSIGGGWETQYF. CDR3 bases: TGTGCCAGTAGTATCGGGGGAGGTTGGGAGACCCAGTACTTC.

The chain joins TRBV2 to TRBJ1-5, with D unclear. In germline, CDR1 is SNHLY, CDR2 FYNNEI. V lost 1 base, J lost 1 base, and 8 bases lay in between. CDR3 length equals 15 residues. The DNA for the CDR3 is TGTGCCAGCAGTGAAGAGGCATCCAGCAATCAGCCCCAGCATTTT. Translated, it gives CASSEEASSNQPQHF.

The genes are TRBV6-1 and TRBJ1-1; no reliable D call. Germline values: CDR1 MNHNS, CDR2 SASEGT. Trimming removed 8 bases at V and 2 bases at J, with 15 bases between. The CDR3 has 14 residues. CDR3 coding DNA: TGTGCCAGCTTCCCCCGAGCGGCTAACACTGAAGCTTTCTTT. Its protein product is CASFPRAANTEAFF.

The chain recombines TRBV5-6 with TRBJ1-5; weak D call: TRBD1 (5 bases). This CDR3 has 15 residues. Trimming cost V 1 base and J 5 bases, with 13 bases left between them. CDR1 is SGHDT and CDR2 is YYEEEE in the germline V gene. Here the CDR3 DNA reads TGTGCCAGCAGCTTGAAGGGGAGGGTAGATCAGCCCCAGCATTTT. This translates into CASSLKGRVDQPQHF.